The 29 T cell receptor beta chains in this list originate from one sample, sequenced in a study of blood T cell repertoires in COVID-19. Sequenced by immunoSEQ multiplex PCR; TCRdb stores in-frame clones only, minus some. The top ten clones hold around 6.5% of a sample with hundreds of thousands of clones, less than 90% of them seen once. The sample was PBMCs or T cells enriched from blood (not recorded which). All receptors come from a woman between 40 and 50 years old who had recovered from COVID-19.

The chain links TRBV6-2 or TRBV6-3 to TRBJ2-3; 8 nucleotides match TRBD2. CDR3 size: 13 residues. The V gene end was trimmed by 6 bases and the J gene end by 12 bases; junction bases not matched to a gene: 11. The germline V gene encodes CDR1 MNHEY and CDR2 SVGEGT. CDR3 amino acids: CASSELRTSPQYF. CDR3 coding DNA: TGTGCCAGCAGCGAACTGAGGACTAGCCCCCAGTATTTT.

The chain carries TRBV28 and TRBJ2-2; 12 nucleotides line up with TRBD2. The CDR3 has 15 residues. The V gene's germline CDR1 is MDHEN and CDR2 SYDVKM. Trimming at V came to 6 bases and at J to 8 bases, leaving 7 bases not matched to a gene. The CDR3 region is CASRRLAGVSGELFF. The CDR3 nucleotides are TGTGCCAGCAGAAGACTAGCGGGAGTATCTGGGGAGCTGTTTTTT. The full variable domain, completed using reference TRBV28 and TRBJ2-2, is DVKVTQSSRYLVKRTGEKVFLECVQDMDHENMFWYRQDPGLGLRLIYFSYDVKMKEKGDIPEGYSVSREKKERFSLILESASTNQTSMYLCASRRLAGVSGELFFGEGSRLTVL.

V gene TRBV5-1 combines with J gene TRBJ2-7, with D unclear. Germline V gene sequence: CDR1 SGHRS, CDR2 YFSETQ. The germline V and J ends were trimmed by 3 bases and 6 bases, with 16 bases remaining between them. The CDR3 runs to 14 residues. CDR3 sequence: CASSSPELPGEQYF. CDR3 sequence (DNA): TGCGCCAGCAGCTCTCCTGAGCTCCCGGGCGAGCAGTACTTC.

This clone appeared a single time. The chain links TRBV10-3 to TRBJ2-7, with 9 bases matching TRBD1. In germline, CDR1 is ENHRY, CDR2 SYGVKD. The CDR3 spans 14 residues. The junction had 12 bases not matched to a gene; V was cut back by 11 bases and J by 4 bases. This chain's CDR3 is CAAGRGGTGYEQYF. DNA of the CDR3: TGTGCCGCCGGTCGGGGCGGGACAGGGTACGAGCAGTACTTC.

This sequence joins TRBV28 and TRBJ2-5, with 9 bases matching TRBD1. With 5 bases clipped from V and 5 bases from J, the junction kept 6 bases outside the gene matches. Germline-derived CDR1 and CDR2 are MDHEN and SYDVKM. This CDR3 region has 14 residues. In DNA, the CDR3 is TGTGCCAGCAGTCCCGGGGACAGGGACGAGACCCAGTACTTC. It yields the protein CASSPGDRDETQYF.

Points on this clone: Other nucleotide sequences in the sample specify the same CDR3. The chain carries TRBV5-1 and TRBJ1-1; 8 bases are a match to TRBD1. This CDR3 is 14 amino acids long. Per germline, CDR1 SGHRS and CDR2 YFSETQ. V lost 4 bases to trimming and J lost 2 bases; unmatched junction nucleotides: 4. CDR3 in amino acids: CASSAQGGNTEAFF. Here the CDR3 DNA reads TGCGCCAGCAGCGCACAGGGGGGTAACACTGAAGCTTTCTTT.

As to this clone: This specimen includes other DNA sequences encoding the same CDR3. The J gene is TRBJ2-1, the V gene TRBV9; possible D gene TRBD1, 6 bases. CDR1 is SGDLS, CDR2 YYNGEE, per germline. The germline V and J ends were trimmed by 0 bases and 5 bases, with 9 bases remaining between them. CDR3 size: 14 residues. DNA for the CDR3: TGTGCCAGCAGCGTAGGGGGGCTGAACAATGAGCAGTTCTTC. The encoded protein is CASSVGGLNNEQFF.

J is TRBJ1-4 and V is TRBV27; D is undetermined. Trimming took off 3 bases at V and 7 bases at J, with 12 bases between the two ends. The CDR3 spans 14 residues. Germline V gene lookup returns CDR1 MNHEY and CDR2 SMNVEV (reference sequence). In DNA form, the CDR3 reads TGTGCCAGCAGTTTGTCTCGAGGGAGTGAAAAACTGTTTTTT. This codes for CASSLSRGSEKLFF.

V and J are TRBV19 and TRBJ1-4, with a tentative D call TRBD1 (5 bases). The CDR3 covers 15 residues. Germline assignment: CDR1 LNHDA and CDR2 SQIVND (reference sequence). V lost 3 bases, J lost 2 bases, and 10 bases lay in between. CDR3 nucleotide sequence: TGTGCCAGTAGTATTGGGGGAGGCACTAATGAAAAACTGTTTTTT. Residues: CASSIGGGTNEKLFF.

The gene calls are TRBV11-2 and TRBJ2-2; a weak D match, TRBD2 (6 bases). Germline CDR1 is SGHAT and CDR2 is FQNNGV. V was cut by 2 bases and J by 5 bases, with 15 bases left in between. The CDR3 has 16 amino acids. In DNA, the CDR3 is TGTGCCAGCAGCTTAAGGAGGGGCCACGGGACCGGGGAGCTGTTTTTT. Its translation: CASSLRRGHGTGELFF. The whole variable domain, remainder taken from reference TRBV11-2 and TRBJ2-2, is EAGVAQSPRYKIIEKRQSVAFWCNPISGHATLYWYQQILGQGPKLLIQFQNNGVVDDSQLPKDRFSAERLKGVDSTLKIQPAKLEDSAVYLCASSLRRGHGTGELFFGEGSRLTVL.

The gene calls are TRBV27 and TRBJ2-4, with TRBD1 identical over 9 bases. Germline CDR1 MNHEY, CDR2 SMNVEV (reference sequence). This CDR3 is 14 amino acids long. The V segment lost 5 bases and the J segment 9 bases; nucleotides outside the gene matches: 8. CDR3 residues: CASSGVQGAGIQYF. The CDR3, as DNA: TGTGCCAGCAGTGGGGTACAGGGGGCGGGCATTCAGTACTTC.

The gene calls are TRBV7-2 and TRBJ2-1, with 7 bases matching TRBD1. CDR3 length equals 14 residues. Germline CDR1 SGHTA, CDR2 FQGNSA. Trimming removed 7 bases from V and 13 bases from J; junction bases left unmatched: 16. The CDR3 region has the DNA TGTGCCAGCACCGAAGGGACAGAAAGCTCTCATCAGTTCTTC. Translation gives CASTEGTESSHQFF.

V is TRBV29-1 and J is TRBJ2-3; perhaps TRBD1 as D (6 bases). The germline V and J ends were trimmed by 2 bases and 6 bases, with 9 bases remaining between them. Per germline, CDR1 SQVTM and CDR2 ANQGSEA. This CDR3 contains 12 residues. The CDR3 nucleotides read TGCAGCGTTGAATTGGGGGCCGATACGCAGTATTTT. This sequence encodes CSVELGADTQYF.

The chain recombines TRBV30 with TRBJ2-5, with TRBD2 matching 8 bases. Per germline, CDR1 GTSNPN and CDR2 SVGIG (reference sequence). The CDR3 runs 14 residues. J lost 1 base, V lost 5 bases, and 6 bases had no gene match. CDR3 in amino acids: CAWAISGAQETQYF. The CDR3, as DNA: TGTGCCTGGGCGATTAGCGGGGCCCAAGAGACCCAGTACTTC.

The gene calls are TRBV11-2 and TRBJ2-1, with 15 bases that match TRBD2. The trim removed 5 bases at V and 6 bases at J, leaving 8 bases unmatched. CDR1 is SGHAT and CDR2 is FQNNGV in the germline V gene. The CDR3 runs 17 residues. The CDR3 region has the DNA TGTGCCAGCAGCCGCGGGACTAGCGGGAGGTCAGCCAATGAGCAGTTCTTC. Residues: CASSRGTSGRSANEQFF.

The chain uses TRBV6-5 and TRBJ2-1; 10 nucleotides align to TRBD2. CDR1 is MNHEY, CDR2 SVGAGI, per germline. V shed 7 bases, J shed 7 bases, and the junction held 7 bases outside the gene matches. This CDR3 contains 14 residues. For the CDR3, the DNA is TGTGCCAGCAAGAGAGTAGCGGGAGGTAATGAGCAGTTCTTC. It specifies CASKRVAGGNEQFF.

The rearrangement joins TRBV6-2 or TRBV6-3 to TRBJ1-5, with TRBD1 as a possible D gene (5 bases). This CDR3 is built from 15 residues. Germline CDR1 is MNHEY and CDR2 is SVGEGT. Trimming took 3 bases from V and 1 from J, leaving 10 bases between them. CDR3 in amino acids: CASSYQGRSNQPQHF. CDR3 nucleotides: TGTGCCAGCAGTTATCAGGGTCGGAGCAATCAGCCCCAGCATTTT.

V gene TRBV3-1 (or the pseudogene TRBV3-2) combines with J gene TRBJ1-1; perhaps TRBD1 as D (6 bases). The CDR3 runs 15 residues. Between the trimmed V and J ends, which lost 3 bases and 4 bases, there was a span of 15 bases. In germline, CDR1 is LGHDT, CDR2 YNNKEL (reference sequence). The CDR3 sequence: CASSHYTGITTEAFF. The CDR3 DNA is TGTGCCAGCAGCCACTACACAGGGATAACCACTGAAGCTTTCTTT.

The genes are TRBV18 and TRBJ2-2, with D possibly matching TRBD1 (7 bases). This CDR3 has 17 amino acids. Trimming stripped 6 bases from V and 4 bases from J, with 21 bases between. CDR1 and CDR2 from the germline V gene are KGHSH and LQKENI. The CDR3 DNA is TGTGCCAGCTCTCCATTCCAGGAGGGGGCAAGCACCGGGGAGCTGTTTTTT. Protein: CASSPFQEGASTGELFF.

This chain uses TRBV20-1 with TRBJ1-2; maybe TRBD1 (5 bases). Trimming left V 3 bases short and J 1 base short, with 12 bases between. Germline CDR1 and CDR2: DFQATT and SNEGSKA (reference sequence). The CDR3 covers 14 residues. In DNA form, the CDR3 reads TGCAGTGCTAGTTCGGGGGTTGATAACTATGGCTACACCTTC. Its translation: CSASSGVDNYGYTF.

This clone has a single count. V is TRBV27 and J is TRBJ1-2, with 8 bases matching TRBD1. The trim removed 2 bases at V and 8 bases at J, leaving 4 bases unmatched. The CDR3 extends over 13 amino acids. Germline values: CDR1 MNHEY, CDR2 SMNVEV (reference sequence). The CDR3 region has the DNA TGTGCCAGCAGTTTAACAGGGGGGAGAGGCTACACCTTC. Translation: CASSLTGGRGYTF.

The CDR3 loop reads CATSVRDSYYNEQFF. The CDR3 nucleotides read TGTGCCACCAGTGTCCGGGACAGTTACTACAATGAGCAGTTCTTC. This sequence joins TRBV24-1 and TRBJ2-1; 7 positions match TRBD1. This CDR3 is built from 15 residues. Unmatched junction bases numbered 6, after V lost 5 bases and J lost 3 bases. Germline CDR1 KGHDR, CDR2 SFDVKD.

The gene calls are TRBV9 and TRBJ2-2; 8 nucleotides match TRBD1. CDR3 size: 13 residues. CDR1 and CDR2 (germline): SGDLS, YYNGEE. The V segment lost 7 bases and the J segment 2 bases; nucleotides outside the gene matches: 1. CDR3 protein: CASDRGNTGELFF. The CDR3 DNA is TGTGCCAGCGACAGGGGTAACACCGGGGAGCTGTTTTTT.

CDR3: CASRKLGQGVLNTEAFF. As DNA, the CDR3 is TGTGCCAGCAGAAAACTAGGACAGGGGGTCTTGAACACTGAAGCTTTCTTT. The chain joins TRBV27 to TRBJ1-1, with TRBD1 identical over 10 bases. CDR1 and CDR2 (germline): MNHEY, SMNVEV (reference sequence). There are 17 residues in the CDR3. J lost 0 bases, V lost 6 bases, and 10 bases had no gene match.

About this clone itself: This CDR3 is also generated by other DNA sequences in the sample. This chain joins TRBV11-3 and TRBJ2-5; D not certain. Trimming took 0 bases from V and 4 from J, leaving 3 bases between them. The length of the CDR3 is 12 residues. Germline V gene sequence: CDR1 SGHNT, CDR2 YENEEA. The CDR3 is CASSLDRETQYF. For the CDR3, the DNA is TGTGCCAGCAGCTTAGATAGAGAGACCCAGTACTTC.

The V call is TRBV7-2, the J call TRBJ2-1, with D possibly matching TRBD1 (5 bases). The CDR3 contains 14 residues. Germline CDR1 and CDR2: SGHTA and FQGNSA. Trimming took 1 base from V and 6 from J, leaving 10 bases between them. CDR3 in DNA: TGTGCCAGCAGCTTAGTCCGACAGCGCAATGAGCAGTTCTTC. Its protein product is CASSLVRQRNEQFF.

V usage is TRBV6-5 and J usage is TRBJ2-7, with 7 bases matching TRBD1. Germline values: CDR1 MNHEY, CDR2 SVGAGI. J gave up 3 bases and V 7 bases, and 9 bases lay outside the gene matches. The CDR3 runs 14 residues. DNA for the CDR3: TGTGCCAGCATCCAGGACAGGAGTGGCTACGAGCAGTACTTC. Translation: CASIQDRSGYEQYF.

The chain uses TRBV5-1 and TRBJ1-6; D may be TRBD1 (5 bases). The germline gives CDR1 SGHRS, CDR2 YFSETQ. The V end was cut by 2 bases, the J end by 6 bases, with 12 bases between. CDR3 length: 15 residues. In DNA, the CDR3 is TGCGCCAGCAGCTTTCAGGGTGTCGGTAATTCACCCCTCCACTTT. It translates to CASSFQGVGNSPLHF.

The rearrangement uses TRBV5-1 and TRBJ2-1, with 10 bases fitting TRBD1. CDR3 size: 15 residues. With V trimmed by 0 bases and J by 5 bases, 2 bases remained unmatched. In germline, CDR1 is SGHRS, CDR2 YFSETQ. CDR3 amino acids: CASSLGTGGHNEQFF. The CDR3 nucleotides read TGCGCCAGCAGCTTGGGGACAGGGGGGCACAATGAGCAGTTCTTC.